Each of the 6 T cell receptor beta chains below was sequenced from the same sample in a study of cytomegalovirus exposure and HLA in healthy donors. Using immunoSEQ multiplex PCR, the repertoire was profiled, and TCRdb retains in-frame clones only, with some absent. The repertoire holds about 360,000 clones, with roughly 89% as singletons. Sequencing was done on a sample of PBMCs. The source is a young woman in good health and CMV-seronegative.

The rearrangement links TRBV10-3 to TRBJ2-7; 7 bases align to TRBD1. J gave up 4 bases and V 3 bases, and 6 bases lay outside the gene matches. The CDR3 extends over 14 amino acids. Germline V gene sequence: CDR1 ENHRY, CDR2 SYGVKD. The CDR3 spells CAISDFDRAYEQYF. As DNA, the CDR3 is TGTGCCATCAGTGACTTCGACAGGGCGTACGAGCAGTACTTC.

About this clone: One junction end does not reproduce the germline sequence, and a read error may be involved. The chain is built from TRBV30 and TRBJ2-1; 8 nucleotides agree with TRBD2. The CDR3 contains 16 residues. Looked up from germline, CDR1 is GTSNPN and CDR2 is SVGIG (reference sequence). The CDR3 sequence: CAWSGPLAGSFNEQFF. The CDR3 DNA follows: TGTGCCTGGAGTGGGCCGTTAGCGGGGTCCTTCAATGAGCAGTTCTTC. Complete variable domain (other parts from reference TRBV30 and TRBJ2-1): SQTIHQWPATLVQPVGSPLSLECTVEGTSNPNLYWYRQAAGRGLQLLFYSVGIGQISSEVPQNLSASRPQDRQFILSSKKLLLSDSGFYLCAWSGPLAGSFNEQFFGPGTRLTVL.

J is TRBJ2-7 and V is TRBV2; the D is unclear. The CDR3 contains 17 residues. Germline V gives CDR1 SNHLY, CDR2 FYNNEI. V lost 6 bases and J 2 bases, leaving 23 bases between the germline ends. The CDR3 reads CASRHELTSKSPYEQYF. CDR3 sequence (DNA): TGTGCCAGCAGGCATGAACTGACATCTAAATCGCCCTACGAGCAGTACTTC. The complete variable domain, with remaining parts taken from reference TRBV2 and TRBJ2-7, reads EPEVTQTPSHQVTQMGQEVILRCVPISNHLYFYWYRQILGQKVEFLVSFYNNEISEKSEIFDDQFSVERPDGSNFTLKIRSTKLEDSAMYFCASRHELTSKSPYEQYFGPGTRLTVT.

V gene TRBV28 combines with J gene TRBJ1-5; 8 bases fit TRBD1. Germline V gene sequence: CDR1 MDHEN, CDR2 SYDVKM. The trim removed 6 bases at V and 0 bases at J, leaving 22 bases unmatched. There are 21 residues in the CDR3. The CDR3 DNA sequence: TGTGCCAGCAGCCCCTACGGGGTTAAGACAGGGGCTCCTTATAGCAATCAGCCCCAGCATTTT. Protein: CASSPYGVKTGAPYSNQPQHF.

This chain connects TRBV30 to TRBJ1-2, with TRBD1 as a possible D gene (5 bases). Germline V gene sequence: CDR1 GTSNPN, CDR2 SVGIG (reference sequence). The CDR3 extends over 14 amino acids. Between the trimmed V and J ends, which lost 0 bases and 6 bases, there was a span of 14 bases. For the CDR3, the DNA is TGTGCCTGGAGTGTAATAGGGGAGGGAGATGGCTACACCTTC. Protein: CAWSVIGEGDGYTF.

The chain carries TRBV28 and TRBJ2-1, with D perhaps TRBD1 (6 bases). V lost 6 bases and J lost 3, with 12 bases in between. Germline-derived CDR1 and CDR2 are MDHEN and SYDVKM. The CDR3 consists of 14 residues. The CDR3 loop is CASSIRTDYNEQFF. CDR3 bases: TGTGCCAGCAGCATAAGGACAGACTACAATGAGCAGTTCTTC.